The sequence of this T cell receptor beta chain was determined in a study of blood T cell repertoires in COVID-19. Sequencing used immunoSEQ multiplex PCR; TCRdb keeps in-frame clones, though not all of them. Here the sample spans hundreds of thousands of clones, 65% to 90% being singletons. Germline-derived CDR1 and CDR2 are SGHRS and YFSETQ. J lost 0 bases, V lost 7 bases, and 10 bases had no gene match. This CDR3 has 17 amino acids. This chain connects TRBV5-1 to TRBJ2-6; 7 bases map to TRBD2. The specimen was peripheral blood. The origin of this receptor is a man aged 45-65 years with COVID-19, enrolled during active disease. CDR3 nucleotides: TGCGCCAGCGGGCCGGGACTACTTACCTCTGGGGCCAACGTCCTGACTTTC. Encoded protein: CASGPGLLTSGANVLTF.